This T cell receptor (beta chain) was retrieved from a study of blood T cell repertoires in COVID-19. Study-wide context: The United States, Italy and Spain were the sources of the acute and convalescent COVID-19 samples. The cDNA or gDNA used as material had been derived from T cells, B-cell-depleted T cells, or PBMCs.

This clone was counted once. CDR1 GTSNPN and CDR2 SVGIG come from the germline V gene (reference sequence). The CDR3 runs 16 residues. V was clipped by 0 bases and J by 5 bases, with 20 bases between them. Seattle patients were enrolled while actively infected and followed longitudinally. As handled by the study authors: Amplification of reference gene primers provided the estimated nucleated cell counts. Clones were sequenced by immunoSEQ multiplex PCR, and TCRdb holds only the in-frame ones, with some missing. V and J calls and clone size are given by that table; D and trimming were obtained from the DNA. The sample shows 89,000 or so clones, around 92% of them seen only once.

Sequenced input: peripheral blood. The rearrangement joins TRBV30 to TRBJ2-7; D might be TRBD1 (6 bases). This sequence was found in a middle-aged man with COVID-19, enrolled during active disease. Written as DNA, the CDR3 is TGTGCCTGGAGTGTCAGAGCGGACAGAATCATCCACGAGCAGTACTTC. Protein: CAWSVRADRIIHEQYF.